Below are 3 T cell receptor beta chains sequenced from a single sample in a study of T cells in Graves' hyperthyroidism and ophthalmopathy. Amplified regions were TCR beta CDR3 sequences from RNA transcripts. The TCR CDR3 was amplified in a first-round RT-PCR using the HTBI primer set. Using its own MiXCR run on the multiplex PCR reads, TCRdb lists one record per CDR3 protein. Found here are approximately 510,000 distinct CDR3 sequences, less than 25% of them singletons; the top ten hold 26%. Sequencing was done on a sample of blood. The receptors here all came from a man younger than 30 with Graves' hyperthyroidism.

This clonotype appeared many times. The J gene is TRBJ1-1, the V gene TRBV4-2; no clear D. This CDR3 contains 14 residues. Per the germline V gene, CDR1 is LGHNA and CDR2 is YNFKEQ. Trimming left V 4 bases short and J 4 bases short, with 13 bases between. CDR3: CASSPDSSITEAFF. CDR3 nucleotides: TGTGCCAGCAGCCCCGATTCAAGTATCACTGAAGCTTTCTTT.

This clonotype was seen repeatedly, ten times or more. J is TRBJ2-7 and V is TRBV2; TRBD2 aligns across 13 bases. The CDR3 runs 17 residues. Germline trimming cut 3 bases from V and 4 bases from J; bases unmatched to any gene: 9. Germline V lookup: CDR1 SNHLY, CDR2 FYNNEI. As DNA, the CDR3 is TGTGCCAGCAGTGAGGGGGCCGGACTAGCGGGGGATTACGAGCAGTACTTC. Protein product: CASSEGAGLAGDYEQYF.

This clonotype has ten or more counts. The rearrangement links TRBV2 to TRBJ1-1; D not certain. This CDR3 contains 13 residues. Per germline, CDR1 SNHLY and CDR2 FYNNEI. Trimming took off 0 bases at V and 7 bases at J, with 9 bases between the two ends. The CDR3 nucleotides read TGTGCCAGCAGTGAAGCAGCGTTCGGTGAAGCTTTCTTT. Protein: CASSEAAFGEAFF.